The rows below give T cell receptor beta chains drawn from one sample of a study of vaccination effects on CD4 cells after COVID-19. The antigens these receptors bind are not known. The repertoire was sequenced with immunoSEQ multiplex PCR; TCRdb's copy has only in-frame clones and lacks some. Of about 20,000 clones in the sample, roughly 70% were seen once. Material: CD4+ T cells from PBMCs cultured with HCoV-NL63 spike peptides, obtained before COVID-19 vaccination. These receptors originate from a human donor who received a COVID-19 vaccine. Both conserved end residues are part of each CDR3. Fields, in order: CDR3 protein, J gene, V gene.

CDR3aa: CASSLTPGTTDTQYF
j_gene: TRBJ2-3
v_gene: TRBV5-4

CDR3aa: CASSQTRNYGYTF
j_gene: TRBJ1-2
v_gene: TRBV12-3/TRBV12-4

CDR3aa: CASSLTLAGGPDTQYF
j_gene: TRBJ2-3
v_gene: TRBV7-9

CDR3aa: CASSPPVALEAFF
j_gene: TRBJ1-1
v_gene: TRBV18

CDR3aa: CASSLQGGTEAFF
j_gene: TRBJ1-1
v_gene: TRBV11-3

CDR3aa: CASSQGTSGRQETQYF
j_gene: TRBJ2-5
v_gene: TRBV3-1/TRBV3-2

CDR3aa: CASSEPGRVSSYEQYF
j_gene: TRBJ2-7
v_gene: TRBV6-1

CDR3aa: CASSSGGARQPQHF
j_gene: TRBJ1-5
v_gene: TRBV2

CDR3aa: CASSEAGGRPSYEQYF
j_gene: TRBJ2-7
v_gene: TRBV6-1

CDR3aa: CASSLVGQGAAGNTIYF
j_gene: TRBJ1-3
v_gene: TRBV5-1

CDR3aa: CASSPGTGSGNTIYF
j_gene: TRBJ1-3
v_gene: TRBV18

CDR3aa: CASRLDRSSYNEQFF
j_gene: TRBJ2-1
v_gene: TRBV19

CDR3aa: CASRVGQGGTDTQYF
j_gene: TRBJ2-3
v_gene: TRBV2

CDR3aa: CASSEGGAVWTDTQYF
j_gene: TRBJ2-3
v_gene: TRBV6-1

CDR3aa: CASSPQGLAGFKDTQYF
j_gene: TRBJ2-3
v_gene: TRBV3-1/TRBV3-2